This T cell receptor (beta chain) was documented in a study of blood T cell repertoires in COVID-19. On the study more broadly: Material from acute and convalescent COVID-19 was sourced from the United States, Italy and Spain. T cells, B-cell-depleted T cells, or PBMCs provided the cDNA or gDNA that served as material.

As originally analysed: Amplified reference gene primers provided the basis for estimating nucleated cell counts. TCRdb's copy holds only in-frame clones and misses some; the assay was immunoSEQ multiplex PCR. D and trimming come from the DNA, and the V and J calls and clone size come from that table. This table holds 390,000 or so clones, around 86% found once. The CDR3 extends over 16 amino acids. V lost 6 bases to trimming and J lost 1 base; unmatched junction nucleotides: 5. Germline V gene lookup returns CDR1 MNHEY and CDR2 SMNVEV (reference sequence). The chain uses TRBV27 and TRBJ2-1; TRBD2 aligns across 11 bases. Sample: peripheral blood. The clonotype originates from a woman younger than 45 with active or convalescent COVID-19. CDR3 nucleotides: TGTGCCAGCAGGGCTAGCGGGGGGCGGTCCTACAATGAGCAGTTCTTC. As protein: CASRASGGRSYNEQFF.